This T cell receptor (beta chain) was obtained from a study of read filtering for tumor transcriptome and immune sequencing. The wider study: Revised staging placed fewer than ten patients in R-ISS I, approximately 16 in II, 7 in III. After DNase treatment, RNA was made into whole-transcriptome libraries.

Every patient had bone marrow sampled while the disease was active. The CDR3 spans 18 residues. Germline CDR1 and CDR2: SGHRS and YFSETQ. About this clonotype: The junction shows a germline mismatch at one end, possibly a read error.

This library used around 400 ng RNA and molecular barcoded adaptors spanning alpha/delta and beta/gamma chains. MiXCR, applied by TCRdb to the reads, yields one record per CDR3 protein. The profile shows over 35,000 distinct CDR3 sequences, 10% to 15% of them singletons. The chain uses TRBV5-1 and TRBJ2-2; possibly TRBD2 for D (5 bases). The sample comprised a population of CD138-negative cells sorted from bone marrow. The TCR was taken from a donor over 35 with multiple myeloma. The CDR3 DNA reads as TGTGCCAGCAGCCCCCGGGCGCGGGTCGTCCGTGACACCGGGGAGCTGTTTTTT. Amino acid sequence: CASSPRARVVRDTGELFF. Using reference TRBV5-1 and TRBJ2-2 for the parts outside the CDR3, the full variable domain is KAGVTQTPRYLIKTRGQQVTLSCSPISGHRSVSWYQQTPGQGLQFLFEYFSETQRNKGNFPGRFSGRQFSNSRSEMNVSTLELGDSALYLCASSPRARVVRDTGELFFGEGSRLTVL.